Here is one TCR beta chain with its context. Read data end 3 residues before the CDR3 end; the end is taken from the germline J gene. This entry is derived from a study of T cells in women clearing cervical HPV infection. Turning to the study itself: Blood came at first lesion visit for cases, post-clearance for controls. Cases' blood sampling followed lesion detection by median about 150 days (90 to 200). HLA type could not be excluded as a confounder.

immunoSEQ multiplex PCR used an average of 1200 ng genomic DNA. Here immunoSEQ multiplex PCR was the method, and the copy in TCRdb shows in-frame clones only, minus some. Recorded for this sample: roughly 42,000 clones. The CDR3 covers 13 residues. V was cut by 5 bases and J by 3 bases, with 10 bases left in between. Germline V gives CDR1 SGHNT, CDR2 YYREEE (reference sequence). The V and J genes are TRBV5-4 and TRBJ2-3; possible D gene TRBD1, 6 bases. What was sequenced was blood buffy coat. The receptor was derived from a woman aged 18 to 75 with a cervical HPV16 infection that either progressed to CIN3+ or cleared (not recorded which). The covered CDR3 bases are TGTGCCAGCAGGCCAGGGGTGACAGATACG. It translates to CASRPGVTDT. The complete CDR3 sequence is CASRPGVTDTQYF.